The 27 T cell receptor beta chains below were found in one sample sequenced in a study of T cells in localized non-small cell lung cancer. Measured with immunoSEQ multiplex PCR; TCRdb has only the in-frame clones, and not every one. The sample holds about 19,000 clones, 65% to 90% seen once. The source was peripheral blood, collected before any cancer treatment. Receptors originate from a man aged 40 to 75 with stage I lung adenocarcinoma.

This rearrangement joins TRBV7-2 to TRBJ2-5; 9 positions agree with TRBD1. Trimming removed 3 bases from V and 5 bases from J; junction bases left unmatched: 7. Looked up from germline, CDR1 is SGHTA and CDR2 is FQGNSA. The CDR3 has 15 residues. The chain's CDR3 is CASSLRGQGGETQYF. Here the CDR3 DNA reads TGTGCCAGCAGCTTGAGGGGACAGGGAGGGGAGACCCAGTACTTC. The whole variable domain, remainder taken from reference TRBV7-2 and TRBJ2-5, is GAGVSQSPSNKVTEKGKDVELRCDPISGHTALYWYRQSLGQGLEFLIYFQGNSAPDKSGLPSDRFSAERTGGSVSTLTIQRTQQEDSAVYLCASSLRGQGGETQYFGPGTRLLVL.

V and J are TRBV5-1 and TRBJ1-1, with 9 bases lining up with TRBD1. Germline CDR1 SGHRS, CDR2 YFSETQ. This CDR3 is built from 15 residues. Unmatched junction bases numbered 8, after V lost 4 bases and J lost 4 bases. CDR3 loop: CASSPRPGQGTEAFF. CDR3 sequence (DNA): TGCGCCAGCAGCCCGAGACCGGGACAGGGCACTGAAGCTTTCTTT.

The chain employs TRBV6-5 and TRBJ1-2, with TRBD1 identical over 10 bases. From germline, CDR1 is MNHEY and CDR2 SVGAGI. The CDR3 is made up of 15 amino acids. Unmatched junction bases numbered 6, after V lost 2 bases and J lost 6 bases. The CDR3 protein is CASSYGTGTGDGYTF. CDR3 DNA sequence: TGTGCCAGCAGTTACGGTACCGGGACAGGGGATGGCTACACCTTC.

This clone was detected only once. V and J are TRBV11-1 and TRBJ2-6; the D is unclear. Germline V gene data show CDR1 as SGHAT and CDR2 as FQDESV (reference sequence). The V end lost 1 base, the J end lost 0 bases, and 7 bases lay between the germline ends. CDR3 length: 16 residues. DNA of the CDR3: TGTGCCAGCAGCTTAGGCACAACCTCTGGGGCCAACGTCCTGACTTTC. Translated, it gives CASSLGTTSGANVLTF.

The gene calls are TRBV7-9 and TRBJ2-3; 8 bases are a match to TRBD2. Germline CDR1 reads SEHNR; CDR2 reads FQNEAQ (reference sequence). Losses at the gene ends were 1 base for V and 4 bases for J; bases not matched to a gene: 4. The CDR3 loop spans 15 amino acids. As DNA, the CDR3 is TGTGCCAGCAGCTTAGGAATCGGGGGGGCAGATACGCAGTATTTT. Protein sequence: CASSLGIGGADTQYF.

J is TRBJ1-6 and V is TRBV19, with unresolved D. Germline loops: CDR1 LNHDA, CDR2 SQIVND (reference sequence). The V end lost 7 bases, the J end lost 10 bases, and 11 bases lay between the germline ends. There are 12 residues in the CDR3. The CDR3 region is CASNAIGSPLHF. The CDR3 nucleotides are TGTGCCAGTAACGCCATCGGATCACCCCTCCACTTT.

This rearrangement joins TRBV15 to TRBJ2-7; no clear D gene. Between the trimmed V and J ends, which lost 0 bases and 5 bases, there was a span of 11 bases. CDR3 length: 14 amino acids. The V gene's germline CDR1 is LNHNV and CDR2 YYDKDF (reference sequence). For the CDR3, the DNA is TGTGCCACCAGCAGAGATCGGTGGCGAAACGAGCAGTACTTC. This encodes CATSRDRWRNEQYF.

The chain joins TRBV28 to TRBJ2-1; no reliable D call. V lost 4 bases to trimming and J lost 4 bases, with 17 bases between them. The CDR3 runs 16 residues. Germline CDR1 is MDHEN and CDR2 is SYDVKM. The CDR3 DNA reads TGTGCCAGCAGTTCTCCGACGGCCCCTTTTTACAATGAGCAGTTCTTC. It codes for CASSSPTAPFYNEQFF. Variable domain in full (rest from reference TRBV28 and TRBJ2-1): DVKVTQSSRYLVKRTGEKVFLECVQDMDHENMFWYRQDPGLGLRLIYFSYDVKMKEKGDIPEGYSVSREKKERFSLILESASTNQTSMYLCASSSPTAPFYNEQFFGPGTRLTVL.

This clone has more than one count but fewer than ten. This sequence joins TRBV10-3 and TRBJ1-1, with a tentative D call TRBD1 (6 bases). Germline lookup yields CDR1 ENHRY and CDR2 SYGVKD. V lost 6 bases and J lost 7, with 15 bases in between. The CDR3 extends over 13 amino acids. For the CDR3, the DNA is TGTGCCATCAGGGGGGCAGGGGCCATTGAAGCTTTCTTT. Its translation: CAIRGAGAIEAFF.

The chain has TRBV30 and TRBJ2-1; D gene uncertain. Per the germline V gene, CDR1 is GTSNPN and CDR2 is SVGIG (reference sequence). The CDR3 is 11 amino acids. The ends were cut back, 3 bases at V and 8 bases at J, with 8 bases in the middle. The CDR3 is CAWRGDHEQFF. DNA for the CDR3: TGTGCCTGGAGAGGAGACCATGAGCAGTTCTTC.

The chain joins TRBV4-1 to TRBJ2-7; 7 bases are shared with TRBD2. The CDR3 consists of 15 residues. V lost 4 bases to trimming and J lost 2 bases; unmatched junction nucleotides: 8. CDR1 is MGHRA, CDR2 YSYEKL, per germline. The CDR3 is CASSPRAGRAYEQYF. The CDR3 region has the DNA TGCGCCAGCAGCCCGAGAGCGGGAAGAGCCTACGAGCAGTACTTC.

V is TRBV30 and J is TRBJ2-2, with 12 bases that match TRBD2. Per germline, CDR1 GTSNPN and CDR2 SVGIG (reference sequence). V lost 3 bases, J lost 7 bases, and 6 bases stayed unmatched. The CDR3 consists of 15 residues. CDR3 nucleotides: TGTGCCTGGAGGGCTAGCGGGGGGGCGGTCGGGGAGCTGTTTTTT. Amino acids: CAWRASGGAVGELFF. Drawing the rest from reference TRBV30 and TRBJ2-2, the complete variable domain is SQTIHQWPATLVQPVGSPLSLECTVEGTSNPNLYWYRQAAGRGLQLLFYSVGIGQISSEVPQNLSASRPQDRQFILSSKKLLLSDSGFYLCAWRASGGAVGELFFGEGSRLTVL.

This sequence joins TRBV7-2 and TRBJ2-1, with D tentatively TRBD1 (5 bases). V was shortened by 5 bases and J by 3 bases, with 14 bases between the two germline ends. Germline V gene lookup returns CDR1 SGHTA and CDR2 FQGNSA. The CDR3 runs 15 residues. CDR3: CASSRRQTLYNEQFF. In DNA form, the CDR3 reads TGTGCCAGCAGCCGTCGACAGACACTCTACAATGAGCAGTTCTTC.

This sequence joins TRBV19 and TRBJ1-6; TRBD1 is a possible D gene (5 bases). The V end lost 9 bases, the J end lost 0 bases, and 9 bases lay between the germline ends. Per the germline V gene, CDR1 is LNHDA and CDR2 is SQIVND (reference sequence). The CDR3 has 14 residues. The CDR3 region is CASRQSSYNSPLHF. The CDR3 bases are TGTGCCAGCCGACAGAGCTCCTATAATTCACCCCTCCACTTT.

V is TRBV29-1 and J is TRBJ2-1; D is unclear. Deletions cut 5 bases from V and 7 bases from J, with 9 bases between. The germline gives CDR1 SQVTM, CDR2 ANQGSEA. The CDR3 has 11 amino acids. The CDR3 spells CSVINGNEQFF. For the CDR3, the DNA is TGCAGCGTTATTAATGGGAATGAGCAGTTCTTC.

The chain joins TRBV7-7 to TRBJ2-3; 9 nucleotides line up with TRBD2. There are 16 residues in the CDR3. Germline V gene lookup returns CDR1 SSHAT and CDR2 FNYEAQ (reference sequence). V was clipped by 1 base and J by 3 bases; unmatched bases: 5. The CDR3 DNA sequence: TGTGCCAGCAGCTTAGGCAGCGGGAGGCTGACAGATACGCAGTATTTT. This gives the protein CASSLGSGRLTDTQYF.

The CDR3, as DNA: TGTGCCAGCAGCGGACAGACAGGGAAGCCCCAGCATTTT. Amino acid sequence: CASSGQTGKPQHF. J is TRBJ1-5 and V is TRBV2; 7 bases are shared with TRBD1. The V and J ends lost 6 bases and 8 bases, in that order; junction bases with no gene match: 7. Germline CDR1 SNHLY, CDR2 FYNNEI. This CDR3 comprises 13 residues.

The gene calls are TRBV12-5 and TRBJ2-3; the D gene could be TRBD1 or TRBD2 (5 bases each). Germline CDR1 is LGHNT and CDR2 is FRNRAP. Trimming shortened V by 7 bases and J by 12 bases, and 20 bases separated the two germline ends. The CDR3 is 13 residues long. The CDR3 spells CASALGVDRSQYF. CDR3 nucleotide sequence: TGTGCTAGTGCCCTCGGGGTAGACAGATCTCAGTATTTT.

This clone was found once. V usage is TRBV5-1 and J usage is TRBJ2-1, with 10 bases aligning to TRBD2. The CDR3 is 15 amino acids. The V and J ends lost 5 bases and 5 bases, in that order; junction bases with no gene match: 7. The V gene's germline CDR1 is SGHRS and CDR2 YFSETQ. This CDR3 is CASSFLAGVDNEQFF. CDR3 nucleotide sequence: TGCGCCAGCAGTTTCCTAGCGGGAGTTGACAATGAGCAGTTCTTC. The whole variable domain, filled in from reference TRBV5-1 and TRBJ2-1, reads KAGVTQTPRYLIKTRGQQVTLSCSPISGHRSVSWYQQTPGQGLQFLFEYFSETQRNKGNFPGRFSGRQFSNSRSEMNVSTLELGDSALYLCASSFLAGVDNEQFFGPGTRLTVL.

The chain recombines TRBV4-2 with TRBJ2-1, with 15 nucleotides matching TRBD2. V trimming: 4 bases; J trimming: 5 bases; junction bases outside the gene matches: 15. CDR1 LGHNA and CDR2 YNFKEQ come from the germline V gene. This CDR3 region has 20 residues. CDR3 sequence: CASSRPGTSGGHPGHNEQFF. In DNA form, the CDR3 reads TGTGCCAGCAGCCGACCCGGGACTAGCGGGGGGCACCCCGGCCACAATGAGCAGTTCTTC.

V gene TRBV6-6 combines with J gene TRBJ2-1; D is perhaps TRBD2 (5 bases). Germline lookup yields CDR1 MNHNY and CDR2 SVGAGI (reference sequence). V lost 8 bases and J lost 6, with 14 bases in between. The CDR3 is made up of 13 amino acids. The DNA for the CDR3 is TGTGCCAGCTCATCCGGGAAAATCAATGAGCAGTTCTTC. Its protein product is CASSSGKINEQFF.

V is TRBV19 and J is TRBJ1-3; a weak D match, TRBD1 (5 bases). Germline V gene lookup returns CDR1 LNHDA and CDR2 SQIVND (reference sequence). V lost 2 bases and J lost 0, with 11 bases in between. This CDR3 comprises 16 residues. CDR3 in DNA: TGTGCCAGTAGTATAAACGGGGCGAGCTCTGGAAACACCATATATTTT. As protein: CASSINGASSGNTIYF.

The CDR3 loop is CASSLNEWREGPNEQYF. The CDR3 DNA reads TGTGCCAGCAGTTTAAACGAATGGCGGGAGGGCCCCAACGAGCAGTACTTC. The rearrangement uses TRBV28 and TRBJ2-7; 9 nucleotides line up with TRBD2. The V segment lost 2 bases and the J segment 5 bases; nucleotides outside the gene matches: 13. The CDR3 covers 17 residues. CDR1 is MDHEN and CDR2 is SYDVKM in the germline V gene.

J is TRBJ2-5 and V is TRBV28; 15 nucleotides agree with TRBD2. The ends lost 10 bases at V and 1 base at J; junction bases unmatched: 13. Germline lookup yields CDR1 MDHEN and CDR2 SYDVKM. The CDR3 is 18 amino acids. The CDR3 DNA reads as TGTGCCACCCTGGGACTAGCGGGGGGCCCTGTACGCCAAGAGACCCAGTACTTC. Amino acids: CATLGLAGGPVRQETQYF.

This clone was counted a few times. CDR3 region: CASSPGLAGVGFVETQYF. In DNA, the CDR3 is TGTGCCAGCAGCCCTGGACTAGCGGGAGTTGGATTTGTGGAGACCCAGTACTTC. This chain connects TRBV9 to TRBJ2-5; 13 bases align to TRBD2. CDR3 length: 18 residues. CDR1 SGDLS and CDR2 YYNGEE come from the germline V gene. V lost 4 bases to trimming and J lost 5 bases; unmatched junction nucleotides: 14.

The chain has TRBV5-4 and TRBJ1-2, with a weak D call TRBD1 (6 bases). V gave up 4 bases and J gave up 2 bases, with 18 bases separating them. The CDR3 runs to 16 residues. Germline CDR1 SGHNT, CDR2 YYREEE (reference sequence). Here the CDR3 reads CASSPDMWDMNYGYTF. The CDR3 bases are TGTGCCAGCAGCCCGGATATGTGGGACATGAACTATGGCTACACCTTC.

The CDR3 is CASSVDEGDTQYF. For the CDR3, the DNA is TGTGCCAGCAGCGTAGACGAGGGAGATACGCAGTATTTT. J is TRBJ2-3 and V is TRBV9; perhaps TRBD2 as D (5 bases). The germline gives CDR1 SGDLS, CDR2 YYNGEE. The CDR3 is made up of 13 amino acids. The V end lost 0 bases, the J end lost 5 bases, and 7 bases lay between the germline ends.